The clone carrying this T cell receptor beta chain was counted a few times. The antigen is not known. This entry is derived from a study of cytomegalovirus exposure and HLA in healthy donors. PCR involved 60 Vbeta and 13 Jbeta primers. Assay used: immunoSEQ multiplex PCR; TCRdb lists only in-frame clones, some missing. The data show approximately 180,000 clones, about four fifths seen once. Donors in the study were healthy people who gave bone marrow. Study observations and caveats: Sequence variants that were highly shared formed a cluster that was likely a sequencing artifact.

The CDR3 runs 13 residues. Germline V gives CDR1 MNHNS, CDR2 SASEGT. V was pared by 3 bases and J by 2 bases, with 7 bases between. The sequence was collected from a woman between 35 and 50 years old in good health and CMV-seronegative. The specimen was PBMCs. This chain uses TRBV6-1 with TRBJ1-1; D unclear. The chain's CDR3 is CASSEGRNTEAFF. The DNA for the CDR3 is TGTGCCAGCAGTGAGGGCAGAAACACTGAAGCTTTCTTT.